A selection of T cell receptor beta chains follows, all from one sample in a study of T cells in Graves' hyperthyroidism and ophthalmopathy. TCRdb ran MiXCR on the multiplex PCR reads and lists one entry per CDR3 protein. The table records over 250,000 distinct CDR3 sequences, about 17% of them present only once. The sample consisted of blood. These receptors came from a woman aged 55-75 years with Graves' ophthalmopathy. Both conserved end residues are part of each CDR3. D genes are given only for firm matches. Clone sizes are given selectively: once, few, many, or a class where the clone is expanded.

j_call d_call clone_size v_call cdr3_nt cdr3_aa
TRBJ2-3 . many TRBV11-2 TGTGCCAGCAGCTTAGATCGGAGGGATACGCAGTATTTT CASSLDRRDTQYF
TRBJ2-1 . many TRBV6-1 TGTGCCAGCAGTGAAGTCGCCGGGGCTTCAAGGCAGTTCTTC CASSEVAGASRQFF
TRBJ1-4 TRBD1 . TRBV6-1 TGTGCCAGCAGTGAGACAGGGATTAATGAAAAACTGTTTTTT CASSETGINEKLFF
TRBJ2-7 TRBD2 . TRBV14 TGTGCCAGCAGCCTAGTTTCCCCGGGAGGGTCCTACGAGCAGTACTTC CASSLVSPGGSYEQYF
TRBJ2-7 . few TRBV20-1 TGCAGTGCTAGAGAATTAAGCGGTAGCTCCTACGAGCAGTACTTC CSARELSGSSYEQYF
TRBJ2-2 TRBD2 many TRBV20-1 TGCAGTGCTAGAGACGGGAGGTACACCGGGGAGCTGTTTTTT CSARDGRYTGELFF
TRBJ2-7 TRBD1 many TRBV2 TGTGCCAGCAGTGATTTCTGGGACAGCTATATCGAGCAGTACTTC CASSDFWDSYIEQYF
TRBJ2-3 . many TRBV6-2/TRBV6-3 TGTGCCAGCAGTCACGGTGCTCCAAGGGGCTCAGATACGCAGTATTTT CASSHGAPRGSDTQYF
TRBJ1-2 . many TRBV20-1 TGCAGTGCTAGACTAGGGCAGTATGGCTACACCTTC CSARLGQYGYTF
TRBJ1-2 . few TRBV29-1 TGCAGCGCTGCGACCTTTTCTAACTATGGCTACACCTTC CSAATFSNYGYTF
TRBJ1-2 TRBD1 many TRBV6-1 TGTGCCAGCAGCCCTGCAGGGGGCGAGAGTGGCTACACCTTC CASSPAGGESGYTF
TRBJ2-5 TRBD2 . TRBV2 TGTGCCAGCACCCAAGGGGCGGACGCCGGGGGGGTAGAGACCCAGTACTTC CASTQGADAGGVETQYF
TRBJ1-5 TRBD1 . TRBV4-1 TGCGCCAGCGCCCACCTTGACAGGGGAGTTCAGCCCCAGCATTTT CASAHLDRGVQPQHF
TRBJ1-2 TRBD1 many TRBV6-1 TGTGCCAGCAGGGACCCGGGACAGGGCCACTCCTATGGCTACACCTTC CASRDPGQGHSYGYTF
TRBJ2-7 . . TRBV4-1 TGCGCCAGCAGCCAAGTCGGAGGGGTTTCCCACGAGCAGTACTTC CASSQVGGVSHEQYF
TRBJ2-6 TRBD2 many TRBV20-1 TGCAGTGCTACACCTAGCGGGGGGGCTGGGGCCAACGTCCTGACTTTC CSATPSGGAGANVLTF